Below, 23 T cell receptor beta chains from the same sample are listed, as sequenced in a study of blood T cell repertoires in COVID-19. Produced via immunoSEQ multiplex PCR; TCRdb's table is partial and in-frame only. The sample contains tens of thousands of clones, 81% of which appear only once. Specimen: peripheral blood. The source is a man at least 80 years old with active or convalescent COVID-19.

The rearrangement uses TRBV12-2 and TRBJ1-1; TRBD1 is the table's D call, not checked against the DNA. TRBV12-2 is listed as a pseudogene. The CDR3 length is 17 residues. CDR3 sequence (DNA): TGTGCAAGTCGCTTAGGAGCTCAGGGTAAGCTCCGGACTGAAGCTTTCTTT. Translation gives CASRLGAQGKLRTEAFF.

The rearrangement links TRBV2 to TRBJ2-3, with TRBD2 matching 9 bases. The CDR3 spans 13 residues. V gave up 8 bases and J gave up 3 bases; unmatched junction bases: 3. The germline gives CDR1 SNHLY, CDR2 FYNNEI. CDR3 coding DNA: TGTGCCAGCCGGACTAGCGAAACAGATACGCAGTATTTT. This translates into CASRTSETDTQYF.

The chain has TRBV19 and TRBJ2-3; TRBD2 aligns across 10 bases. The CDR3 runs 14 residues. Per the germline V gene, CDR1 is LNHDA and CDR2 is SQIVND (reference sequence). After removal of 10 bases from V and 2 bases from J, the junction contained 6 bases not matched to a gene. CDR3 sequence: CATFSGGPTDTQYF. The CDR3 DNA reads as TGTGCCACCTTTAGCGGGGGGCCCACAGATACGCAGTATTTT.

V usage is TRBV11-2 and J usage is TRBJ1-6, with D unclear. From germline, CDR1 is SGHAT and CDR2 FQNNGV. The CDR3 spans 14 residues. V dropped 5 bases and J dropped 7 bases, with 12 bases sitting between them. CDR3 DNA: TGTGCCAGCAGCCTGAGCCCATCCAATTCACCCCTCCACTTT. Translation gives CASSLSPSNSPLHF.

V is TRBV2 and J is TRBJ1-5; D call uncertain. CDR1 and CDR2 (germline): SNHLY, FYNNEI. The CDR3 contains 13 residues. The germline V and J ends were trimmed by 2 bases and 2 bases, with 4 bases remaining between them. The CDR3 nucleotides are TGTGCCAGCAGTGAACAGGGCAATCAGCCCCAGCATTTT. Its protein is CASSEQGNQPQHF. Full variable domain (outside the CDR3, taken from reference TRBV2 and TRBJ1-5): EPEVTQTPSHQVTQMGQEVILRCVPISNHLYFYWYRQILGQKVEFLVSFYNNEISEKSEIFDDQFSVERPDGSNFTLKIRSTKLEDSAMYFCASSEQGNQPQHFGDGTRLSIL.

The rearrangement joins TRBV5-8 to TRBJ1-5, with 9 bases matching TRBD1. Looked up from germline, CDR1 is SGHTS and CDR2 is YDEGEE. Trimming removed 4 bases from V and 4 bases from J; junction bases left unmatched: 9. The CDR3 has 16 amino acids. As DNA, the CDR3 is TGTGCCAGCAGCGGGTGGTACGGGACAGGGAATCAGCCCCAGCATTTT. This sequence encodes CASSGWYGTGNQPQHF.

This chain links TRBV6-1 with TRBJ1-1; D unclear. The V and J ends lost 0 bases and 4 bases respectively, with 6 bases between them. This CDR3 comprises 13 residues. The germline gives CDR1 MNHNS, CDR2 SASEGT. In DNA form, the CDR3 reads TGTGCCAGCAGTGAAGCGCGGATCACTGAAGCTTTCTTT. It yields the protein CASSEARITEAFF.

The V and J genes are TRBV5-1 and TRBJ2-2, with D perhaps matching TRBD1 (6 bases). V was pared by 1 base and J by 3 bases, with 13 bases between. The length of the CDR3 is 16 residues. The germline gives CDR1 SGHRS, CDR2 YFSETQ. CDR3 nucleotide sequence: TGCGCCAGCAGCTTGATAGGGGGAGCGGACACCGGGGAGCTGTTTTTT. Amino acids: CASSLIGGADTGELFF.

V and J are TRBV28 and TRBJ2-7; TRBD2 matches 15 bases. The J segment lost 8 bases and the V segment lost 4 bases, leaving 6 bases of the junction unmatched. Per germline, CDR1 MDHEN and CDR2 SYDVKM. The CDR3 spans 15 residues. CDR3 in amino acids: CASSSPGLAGGQQYF. The CDR3 DNA follows: TGTGCCAGCAGTTCCCCGGGACTAGCGGGGGGCCAGCAGTACTTC. The variable domain in full, with the rest retrieved from reference TRBV28 and TRBJ2-7, is DVKVTQSSRYLVKRTGEKVFLECVQDMDHENMFWYRQDPGLGLRLIYFSYDVKMKEKGDIPEGYSVSREKKERFSLILESASTNQTSMYLCASSSPGLAGGQQYFGPGTRLTVT.

This clone occurred a few times. This chain joins TRBV7-9 and TRBJ2-7; tentatively, D is TRBD2 (6 bases). Germline-derived CDR1 and CDR2 are SEHNR and FQNEAQ (reference sequence). The CDR3 totals 18 residues. V was pared by 5 bases and J by 0 bases, with 23 bases between. CDR3 coding DNA: TGTGCCAGCAGCCCCGACCTAGTAGGGACTCGTAGCTCCTACGAGCAGTACTTC. It encodes CASSPDLVGTRSSYEQYF.

This rearrangement joins TRBV7-3 to TRBJ1-2; 9 nucleotides line up with TRBD1. The CDR3 has 14 residues. After removal of 0 bases from V and 5 bases from J, the junction contained 1 base not matched to a gene. Per germline, CDR1 SGHTA and CDR2 FQGTGA. The CDR3 loop reads CASSLTGQGYGYTF. In nucleotides, the CDR3 is TGTGCCAGCAGCTTAACGGGACAGGGATATGGCTACACCTTC. Full variable domain (outside the CDR3, taken from reference TRBV7-3 and TRBJ1-2): GAGVSQTPSNKVTEKGKYVELRCDPISGHTALYWYRQSLGQGPEFLIYFQGTGAADDSGLPNDRFFAVRPEGSVSTLKIQRTERGDSAVYLCASSLTGQGYGYTFGSGTRLTVV.

The chain combines TRBV27 with TRBJ2-5; TRBD2 matches 7 bases. Trimming took 2 bases from V and 5 from J; bases not matched to a gene: 2. Germline lookup yields CDR1 MNHEY and CDR2 SMNVEV (reference sequence). CDR3 length: 13 amino acids. CDR3 nucleotides: TGTGCCAGCAGTTTACCGGGAGGCGAGACCCAGTACTTC. This codes for CASSLPGGETQYF.

This chain uses TRBV3-1 (or the pseudogene TRBV3-2) with TRBJ2-3; 8 nucleotides match TRBD1. This CDR3 comprises 15 residues. In germline, CDR1 is LGHDT, CDR2 YNNKEL (reference sequence). Losses at the gene ends were 3 bases for V and 3 bases for J; bases not matched to a gene: 5. Here the CDR3 DNA reads TGTGCCAGCAGCCAGGTGCAGGGGGCAACAGATACGCAGTATTTT. This translates into CASSQVQGATDTQYF.

V and J are TRBV21-1 and TRBJ1-5; the tabulated D call, TRBD1, remains unverified against the DNA. TRBV21-1 is a listed pseudogene. CDR3 length equals 19 residues. The CDR3 bases are TGTGCCAGCAGCAAAGGGGGGCGACAGATCATCACCAGCAATCAGCCCCAGCATTTT. Its protein is CASSKGGRQIITSNQPQHF.

The CDR3 DNA sequence: TGTGCCAGCAGCTTAGCAGCGGGGGGCACAGATACGCAGTATTTT. Its translation: CASSLAAGGTDTQYF. The chain couples TRBV7-2 to TRBJ2-3; TRBD2 aligns across 8 bases. The CDR3 extends over 15 amino acids. The V gene's germline CDR1 is SGHTA and CDR2 FQGNSA. V was pared by 0 bases and J by 1 base, with 0 bases of the junction left unmatched.

This clone has a single count. This chain connects TRBV5-6 to TRBJ1-5; no definite D call. The germline V gene has CDR1 SGHDT and CDR2 YYEEEE. The V and J ends lost 2 bases and 7 bases respectively, with 22 bases between them. This CDR3 has 17 residues. CDR3: CASSFWALRGLTQPQHF. CDR3 DNA sequence: TGTGCCAGCAGCTTCTGGGCGTTAAGAGGGCTCACCCAGCCCCAGCATTTT.

This clone was found a few times. V and J are TRBV7-3 and TRBJ1-1, with no clear D. Germline-derived CDR1 and CDR2 are SGHTA and FQGTGA. This CDR3 spans 13 amino acids. The germline V and J ends were trimmed by 5 bases and 2 bases, with 9 bases remaining between them. Here the CDR3 reads CASSPGGNTEAFF. The DNA of the CDR3 is TGTGCCAGCAGCCCGGGTGGTAACACTGAAGCTTTCTTT.

This clone was counted once. The chain is built from TRBV7-2 and TRBJ2-1; D is ambiguous. In germline, CDR1 is SGHTA, CDR2 FQGNSA. Trimming stripped 4 bases from V and 3 bases from J, with 10 bases between. The CDR3 length is 14 residues. Here the CDR3 reads CASSSPPHYNEQFF. The DNA of the CDR3 is TGTGCCAGCAGCTCACCCCCACACTACAATGAGCAGTTCTTC.

The V call is TRBV28, the J call TRBJ1-1, with D perhaps TRBD1 (6 bases). The V gene's germline CDR1 is MDHEN and CDR2 SYDVKM. The ends were cut back, 1 base at V and 1 base at J, with 13 bases in the middle. The length of the CDR3 is 16 residues. CDR3 in DNA: TGTGCCAGCAGTTTATACCCCAGGGGCCGGAACACTGAAGCTTTCTTT. The encoded protein is CASSLYPRGRNTEAFF.

This clone occurred a few times. The J gene is TRBJ2-3, the V gene TRBV7-9, with TRBD2 matching over 8 bases. The CDR3 extends over 17 amino acids. Germline V gene data show CDR1 as SEHNR and CDR2 as FQNEAQ (reference sequence). J lost 2 bases, V lost 4 bases, and 11 bases had no gene match. The CDR3 protein is CASSSGLGVSNTDTQYF. As DNA, the CDR3 is TGTGCCAGCAGCTCGGGACTAGGGGTTTCGAACACAGATACGCAGTATTTT. Full variable domain (rest looked up from reference TRBV7-9 and TRBJ2-3): DTGVSQNPRHKITKRGQNVTFRCDPISEHNRLYWYRQTLGQGPEFLTYFQNEAQLEKSRLLSDRFSAERPKGSFSTLEIQRTEQGDSAMYLCASSSGLGVSNTDTQYFGPGTRLTVL.

This clone is medium-sized by share. The V call is TRBV6-2 or TRBV6-3, the J call TRBJ2-7; unclear D gene. CDR3 length: 14 amino acids. V gave up 0 bases and J gave up 2 bases, with 8 bases separating them. Germline V gene sequence: CDR1 MNHEY, CDR2 SVGEGT. CDR3 loop: CASSYSKEAYEQYF. CDR3 sequence (DNA): TGTGCCAGCAGTTACTCGAAAGAGGCCTACGAGCAGTACTTC.

CDR3 residues: CASSQGPTGNQPQHF. In nucleotides, the CDR3 is TGCGCCAGCAGCCAAGGTCCTACGGGCAATCAGCCCCAGCATTTT. J is TRBJ1-5 and V is TRBV4-1; D remains ambiguous. CDR1 MGHRA and CDR2 YSYEKL come from the germline V gene. The CDR3 contains 15 residues. Trimming left V 1 base short and J 2 bases short, with 9 bases between.

The V gene is TRBV7-2, the J gene TRBJ1-4, with D maybe TRBD1 (5 bases). V was pared by 1 base and J by 7 bases, with 13 bases between. The CDR3 runs to 15 residues. Germline V CDR1 and CDR2: SGHTA, FQGNSA. The CDR3 reads CASSLDGGGTEKLFF. In DNA, the CDR3 is TGTGCCAGCAGCTTAGATGGGGGAGGGACTGAAAAACTGTTTTTT.